The next 28 T cell receptor beta chains were all read from a single sample in a study of OX40 agonist ivuxolimab in advanced cancers. Only in-frame clones appear in the TCRdb table, and some are missing; sequencing was by immunoSEQ multiplex PCR. The sample contains 55,000 to 85,000 clones, 75% to 90% of which appear only once. The sequencing here drew on CD4+ or CD8+ T cells sorted from blood, taken in a trial of the OX40 agonist ivuxolimab. These TCRs come from an adult with an advanced solid tumor such as melanoma, head and neck, liver or kidney cancer.

This clone came up a few times. The V and J genes are TRBV5-4 and TRBJ2-3; D perhaps matches TRBD1 (6 bases). The CDR3 contains 17 residues. Germline V lookup: CDR1 SGHNT, CDR2 YYREEE (reference sequence). Trimming left V 0 bases short and J 5 bases short, with 19 bases between. Written as DNA, the CDR3 is TGTGCCAGCAGCTTGGCTCTTCCCCTCCGCAGGGGAGATACGCAGTATTTT. This encodes CASSLALPLRRGDTQYF.

The J gene is TRBJ1-2, the V gene TRBV5-4, with D tentatively TRBD1 (5 bases). Per the germline V gene, CDR1 is SGHNT and CDR2 is YYREEE (reference sequence). Trimming cost V 4 bases and J 11 bases, with 21 bases left between them. The CDR3 has 14 amino acids. CDR3 DNA: TGTGCCAGCAGCCCAAAGAGGGACTCCATAAAGTACACCTTC. Encoded protein: CASSPKRDSIKYTF.

The chain carries TRBV5-6 and TRBJ1-5; D is unresolved. The germline V gene encodes CDR1 SGHDT and CDR2 YYEEEE. The CDR3 has 16 amino acids. With 3 bases removed from V and 1 base from J, the gap between germline ends came to 14 bases. CDR3 region: CASSSSVLLSNQPQHF. CDR3 coding DNA: TGTGCCAGCAGCTCCTCTGTCTTACTAAGCAATCAGCCCCAGCATTTT.

The chain has TRBV19 and TRBJ2-2; 10 bases map to TRBD1. Germline V gene sequence: CDR1 LNHDA, CDR2 SQIVND (reference sequence). Losses at the gene ends were 6 bases for V and 6 bases for J; bases not matched to a gene: 7. The CDR3 is made up of 15 amino acids. The CDR3 reads CASRWGQGIAGELFF. CDR3 nucleotides: TGTGCCAGTAGGTGGGGACAGGGGATTGCCGGGGAGCTGTTTTTT.

This chain joins TRBV11-2 and TRBJ1-6; 11 bases agree with TRBD1. Germline lookup yields CDR1 SGHAT and CDR2 FQNNGV. This CDR3 is 15 amino acids long. V dropped 5 bases and J dropped 7; count of bases not matched to a gene: 4. CDR3 in amino acids: CASSLWTGGNSPLHF. The CDR3 DNA reads TGTGCCAGCAGCCTATGGACAGGGGGCAATTCACCCCTCCACTTT. The full variable domain, in which reference TRBV11-2 and TRBJ1-6 provide the parts outside the CDR3, is EAGVAQSPRYKIIEKRQSVAFWCNPISGHATLYWYQQILGQGPKLLIQFQNNGVVDDSQLPKDRFSAERLKGVDSTLKIQPAKLEDSAVYLCASSLWTGGNSPLHFGNGTRLTVT.

This chain uses TRBV5-6 with TRBJ2-3; TRBD2 matches 11 bases. CDR3 length: 14 residues. The trim removed 4 bases at V and 5 bases at J, leaving 3 bases unmatched. Germline lookup yields CDR1 SGHDT and CDR2 YYEEEE. The CDR3 bases are TGTGCCAGCAGCCTCGGACTAGCGGGAGATACGCAGTATTTT. It specifies CASSLGLAGDTQYF.

V gene TRBV7-9 combines with J gene TRBJ1-5; 8 nucleotides agree with TRBD1. V dropped 4 bases and J dropped 7; count of bases not matched to a gene: 6. Germline-derived CDR1 and CDR2 are SEHNR and FQNEAQ (reference sequence). This CDR3 region has 14 residues. DNA of the CDR3: TGTGCCAGCAGCTCGACAGGGGAGCGGCAGCCCCAGCATTTT. Translating it yields CASSSTGERQPQHF. Complete variable domain (other parts from reference TRBV7-9 and TRBJ1-5): DTGVSQNPRHKITKRGQNVTFRCDPISEHNRLYWYRQTLGQGPEFLTYFQNEAQLEKSRLLSDRFSAERPKGSFSTLEIQRTEQGDSAMYLCASSSTGERQPQHFGDGTRLSIL.

This rearrangement joins TRBV7-2 to TRBJ1-5; D gene unclear. V lost 2 bases, J lost 3 bases, and 11 bases lay in between. Per the germline V gene, CDR1 is SGHTA and CDR2 is FQGNSA. The CDR3 length is 15 residues. The CDR3 region is CASSLLSDNNQPQHF. The CDR3 region has the DNA TGTGCCAGCAGCTTATTGTCAGATAACAATCAGCCCCAGCATTTT.

The V gene is TRBV13, the J gene TRBJ1-2, with TRBD1 matching over 8 bases. V dropped 1 base and J dropped 4; count of bases not matched to a gene: 14. The CDR3 runs to 18 residues. The germline V gene has CDR1 PRHDT and CDR2 FYEKMQ (reference sequence). DNA for the CDR3: TGTGCCAGCAGCTTAGTTAGGCAGGGGGCCCCTCCTATCTATGGCTACACCTTC. This codes for CASSLVRQGAPPIYGYTF.

The chain recombines TRBV7-3 with TRBJ2-5, with 9 positions matching TRBD1. Looked up from germline, CDR1 is SGHTA and CDR2 is FQGTGA. V dropped 5 bases and J dropped 2; count of bases not matched to a gene: 21. The CDR3 runs 20 residues. CDR3 bases: TGTGCCAGCAGCCCGGAGGGGGGACACCCACGGGACAGGGTTCAAGAGACCCAGTACTTC. Amino acid sequence: CASSPEGGHPRDRVQETQYF.

This sequence joins TRBV4-1 and TRBJ2-5; either TRBD1 or TRBD2 may supply D (6 bases each). Germline CDR1 is MGHRA and CDR2 is YSYEKL. The V end was cut by 2 bases, the J end by 2 bases, with 9 bases between. This CDR3 has 14 amino acids. As DNA, the CDR3 is TGCGCCAGCAGCCAAAGGGGGGTTCAAGAGACCCAGTACTTC. Protein product: CASSQRGVQETQYF.

J is TRBJ2-1 and V is TRBV20-1, with TRBD1 identical over 7 bases. Germline values: CDR1 DFQATT, CDR2 SNEGSKA (reference sequence). V trimming: 5 bases; J trimming: 10 bases; junction bases outside the gene matches: 5. This CDR3 is built from 11 residues. This CDR3 reads CSAERGQEQFF. In DNA, the CDR3 is TGCAGTGCTGAAAGGGGGCAGGAGCAGTTCTTC.

This sequence joins TRBV6-1 and TRBJ1-2; 8 bases align to TRBD1. J lost 4 bases, V lost 6 bases, and 4 bases had no gene match. Germline CDR1 reads MNHNS; CDR2 reads SASEGT. The CDR3 sequence is 13 residues long. The CDR3 is CASSRDRTYGYTF. In DNA, the CDR3 is TGTGCCAGCAGCCGGGACAGGACCTATGGCTACACCTTC.

The chain uses TRBV5-1 and TRBJ1-5, with 9 bases matching TRBD1. CDR1 SGHRS and CDR2 YFSETQ come from the germline V gene. The V gene end was trimmed by 0 bases and the J gene end by 4 bases; junction bases not matched to a gene: 11. This CDR3 region has 18 residues. CDR3 sequence reads: CASSLAPTGTGTNQPQHF. The CDR3 DNA sequence: TGCGCCAGCAGCTTGGCCCCAACCGGGACAGGGACAAATCAGCCCCAGCATTTT.

The rearrangement uses TRBV28 and TRBJ2-3, with 10 bases aligning to TRBD2. J gave up 4 bases and V 4 bases, and 5 bases lay outside the gene matches. CDR3 size: 15 residues. Germline V lookup: CDR1 MDHEN, CDR2 SYDVKM. Here the CDR3 DNA reads TGTGCCAGCAGTTCTAGCGGGGGTGAGTCAGATACGCAGTATTTT. Residues: CASSSSGGESDTQYF.

The gene calls are TRBV27 and TRBJ2-3, with a tentative D call TRBD2 (6 bases). Germline values: CDR1 MNHEY, CDR2 SMNVEV (reference sequence). The CDR3 consists of 17 residues. V shed 6 bases and J shed 4 bases, with 23 bases lying between them. In DNA form, the CDR3 reads TGTGCCAGCAGCAGAAATGGTGCCACAGCGGGCGCAGATACGCAGTATTTT. Translated, it gives CASSRNGATAGADTQYF.

CDR3 nucleotide sequence: TGTGCCAGCAGTGGTCGTCCGAACACTGAAGCTTTCTTT. Amino acids: CASSGRPNTEAFF. V is TRBV2 and J is TRBJ1-1; no clear D gene. This CDR3 is built from 13 residues. Germline V gives CDR1 SNHLY, CDR2 FYNNEI. V lost 4 bases to trimming and J lost 1 base, with 7 bases between them.

The CDR3 reads CASSTTGQATYNEQFF. The CDR3 nucleotides read TGTGCCAGCAGCACGACAGGACAGGCTACCTACAATGAGCAGTTCTTC. The chain has TRBV9 and TRBJ2-1, with 7 nucleotides matching TRBD1. This CDR3 has 16 amino acids. Germline V lookup: CDR1 SGDLS, CDR2 YYNGEE. V shed 4 bases, J shed 2 bases, and the junction held 9 bases outside the gene matches.

The chain uses TRBV2 and TRBJ2-5; TRBD2 matches 9 bases. The CDR3 totals 16 residues. Germline V CDR1 and CDR2: SNHLY, FYNNEI. Losses at the gene ends were 7 bases for V and 0 bases for J; bases not matched to a gene: 9. The CDR3 nucleotides are TGTGCCAGCACCCGCGGTGGCGGGGGGGACCAAGAGACCCAGTACTTC. Its translation: CASTRGGGGDQETQYF.

The CDR3 reads CASTMDRIPGNTIYF. In DNA form, the CDR3 reads TGCGCCAGCACGATGGACAGAATCCCTGGAAACACCATATATTTT. The chain combines TRBV5-1 with TRBJ1-3; maybe TRBD1 (6 bases). In germline, CDR1 is SGHRS, CDR2 YFSETQ. The CDR3 has 15 amino acids. Trimming cost V 6 bases and J 2 bases, with 15 bases left between them. The whole variable domain, filled in from reference TRBV5-1 and TRBJ1-3, reads KAGVTQTPRYLIKTRGQQVTLSCSPISGHRSVSWYQQTPGQGLQFLFEYFSETQRNKGNFPGRFSGRQFSNSRSEMNVSTLELGDSALYLCASTMDRIPGNTIYFGEGSWLTVV.

The genes are TRBV27 and TRBJ2-7; D remains unclear. V was pared by 6 bases and J by 3 bases, with 6 bases between. Germline V gene data show CDR1 as MNHEY and CDR2 as SMNVEV (reference sequence). The CDR3 has 11 amino acids. CDR3 DNA sequence: TGTGCCAGCAGAAGACTCTACGAGCAGTACTTC. Its protein product is CASRRLYEQYF.

A remark on this clone: The same CDR3 can be traced to other DNA sequences in this sample. The chain has TRBV18 and TRBJ2-5; 8 bases map to TRBD1. The CDR3 is made up of 13 amino acids. Looked up from germline, CDR1 is KGHSH and CDR2 is LQKENI. V was clipped by 3 bases and J by 5 bases; unmatched bases: 2. CDR3 protein: CASSPQGAETQYF. CDR3 DNA: TGTGCCAGCTCACCTCAGGGGGCGGAGACCCAGTACTTC.

This rearrangement joins TRBV5-1 to TRBJ1-2, with D maybe TRBD1 (5 bases). V was trimmed by 3 bases and J by 8 bases, leaving 17 bases between them. Germline assignment: CDR1 SGHRS and CDR2 YFSETQ. This CDR3 is 14 amino acids long. CDR3 amino acids: CASSSLGQGWGYTF. DNA of the CDR3: TGCGCCAGCAGCTCGCTCGGTCAGGGTTGGGGCTACACCTTC.

The V gene is TRBV7-9, the J gene TRBJ1-4; tentatively, D is TRBD1 (5 bases). CDR3 length equals 16 residues. V dropped 3 bases and J dropped 7 bases, with 18 bases sitting between them. Germline V gene lookup returns CDR1 SEHNR and CDR2 FQNEAQ (reference sequence). Here the CDR3 reads CASSFPIRTRTEKLFF. The CDR3 DNA is TGTGCCAGCAGCTTCCCTATAAGGACAAGGACTGAAAAACTGTTTTTT.

The V call is TRBV5-1, the J call TRBJ2-5; D may be TRBD2 (5 bases). Trimming left V 0 bases short and J 2 bases short, with 8 bases between. Germline V gene data show CDR1 as SGHRS and CDR2 as YFSETQ. The CDR3 covers 14 residues. Here the CDR3 reads CASSLGPGQETQYF. The CDR3 DNA reads TGCGCCAGCAGCTTGGGCCCGGGACAAGAGACCCAGTACTTC.

The V call is TRBV28, the J call TRBJ2-1; TRBD1 is a possible D gene (5 bases). This CDR3 region has 13 residues. Germline-derived CDR1 and CDR2 are MDHEN and SYDVKM. The germline V and J ends were trimmed by 3 bases and 3 bases, with 6 bases remaining between them. CDR3 region: CASSFDSYNEQFF. CDR3 nucleotides: TGTGCCAGCAGTTTTGACAGCTACAATGAGCAGTTCTTC.

The gene calls are TRBV5-5 and TRBJ2-7; D is perhaps TRBD1 (5 bases). Trimming removed 0 bases at V and 5 bases at J, with 12 bases between. The germline V gene encodes CDR1 SGHKS and CDR2 YYEKEE (reference sequence). The CDR3 extends over 14 amino acids. The CDR3 bases are TGTGCCAGCAGCTTGGGGGGCGCGTACCACGAGCAGTACTTC. Translating gives CASSLGGAYHEQYF.

The chain carries TRBV19 and TRBJ2-2; weak D call: TRBD1 (5 bases). Per germline, CDR1 LNHDA and CDR2 SQIVND (reference sequence). The CDR3 extends over 15 amino acids. V was pared by 8 bases and J by 3 bases, with 16 bases between. CDR3 sequence: CASVQAVPYTGELFF. In DNA form, the CDR3 reads TGTGCCAGTGTACAGGCTGTACCCTACACCGGGGAGCTGTTTTTT.